The subject of this entry is one T cell receptor beta chain. Germline CDR1 SGHVS, CDR2 FNYEAQ. The CDR3 is 10 amino acids. Trimming shortened V by 7 bases and J by 3 bases, and 4 bases separated the two germline ends. This sample is part of a study of technical replicates of blood from a handful of donors. Generated by immunoSEQ multiplex PCR, the TCRdb table keeps only in-frame clones and is missing some. Counted here are approximately 95,000 clones, roughly 95% occurring once; the ten biggest clones make up 0.3% to 0.35%. V and J are TRBV7-6 and TRBJ2-7; no firm D call. This TCR derives from a human donor in good health. Material for sequencing was T cells isolated from PBMCs. The CDR3 is CASTHYEQYF. The CDR3 DNA is TGTGCCAGCACCCACTACGAGCAGTACTTC.